Below are 11 T cell receptor beta chains sequenced from a single sample in a study of blood T cells in healthy people across ages. Together with a sample-barcoded 5' primer, a J-beta primer mix was included in a second PCR lasting roughly 6 to 12 cycles. In TCRdb, the 5' RACE reads were re-called with MiXCR into one record per CDR3 protein. The top ten hold 7.9% of the sample, which has some 1.4 million distinct CDR3 sequences, approximately 38% seen once. Sequenced material: blood. Every receptor here comes from a young woman in good health.

This clonotype showed up just a few times. This rearrangement joins TRBV27 to TRBJ2-1; weak D call: TRBD2 (6 bases). V was pared by 6 bases and J by 6 bases, with 18 bases between. The CDR3 spans 15 residues. The germline V gene encodes CDR1 MNHEY and CDR2 SMNVEV (reference sequence). CDR3 residues: CASRIHSGAFNEQFF. The CDR3 region has the DNA TGTGCCAGCAGAATACATAGCGGAGCCTTCAATGAGCAGTTCTTC.

J is TRBJ2-1 and V is TRBV2; a possible D gene is TRBD1 (5 bases). The CDR3 is 10 amino acids. Per the germline V gene, CDR1 is SNHLY and CDR2 is FYNNEI. Trimming removed 11 bases from V and 9 bases from J, with 11 bases in between. Here the CDR3 DNA reads TGTGCCGGGGCCTCGGGTGAGCAGTTCTTC. This sequence encodes CAGASGEQFF.

This clonotype was seen more than once but under ten times. CDR3 sequence: CSARDLEGTGELFF. In DNA form, the CDR3 reads TGCAGTGCTAGAGATCTCGAGGGCACCGGGGAGCTGTTTTTT. The chain has TRBV20-1 and TRBJ2-2; maybe TRBD2 (5 bases). Germline CDR1 is DFQATT and CDR2 is SNEGSKA (reference sequence). This CDR3 is built from 14 residues. V was clipped by 0 bases and J by 4 bases, with 9 bases between them.

This clonotype occurred a few times. V and J are TRBV12-3 or TRBV12-4 and TRBJ1-2; possibly TRBD1 for D (6 bases). V dropped 7 bases and J dropped 4 bases, with 16 bases sitting between them. CDR3 size: 14 residues. The CDR3 sequence is CASTLGGLGYGYTF. DNA of the CDR3: TGTGCCAGCACCTTGGGGGGGCTTGGCTATGGCTACACCTTC.

The chain employs TRBV20-1 and TRBJ2-5, with 9 bases matching TRBD2. The CDR3 has 17 residues. After removal of 0 bases from V and 11 bases from J, the junction contained 19 bases not matched to a gene. From germline, CDR1 is DFQATT and CDR2 SNEGSKA (reference sequence). The CDR3 region is CSARDLAPSGVINEQYF. CDR3 coding DNA: TGCAGTGCTAGAGATCTCGCCCCTAGCGGGGTAATAAATGAGCAGTACTTC.

This chain uses TRBV5-1 with TRBJ2-2; 10 nucleotides align to TRBD2. Looked up from germline, CDR1 is SGHRS and CDR2 is YFSETQ. V was clipped by 6 bases and J by 4 bases; unmatched bases: 9. This CDR3 has 16 residues. The CDR3 DNA reads TGCGCCAGCACCCCTAGGGCTAGCGGGGGCACCGGGGAGCTGTTTTTT. Translating it yields CASTPRASGGTGELFF.

This chain connects TRBV6-1 to TRBJ2-7; unclear D gene. The CDR3 runs to 14 residues. V was pared by 4 bases and J by 0 bases, with 10 bases between. Per germline, CDR1 MNHNS and CDR2 SASEGT. CDR3 loop: CASSVTVFSYEQYF. CDR3 in DNA: TGTGCCAGCAGTGTTACGGTATTCTCCTACGAGCAGTACTTC.

The chain carries TRBV7-2 and TRBJ1-1; tentatively, D is TRBD1 (6 bases). Deletions cut 5 bases from V and 7 bases from J, with 20 bases between. The CDR3 sequence is 15 residues long. The germline CDR1 and CDR2 sequences are SGHTA and FQGNSA. DNA of the CDR3: TGTGCCAGCAGCGCGATAGGGCAGGGGATAGGTGAAGCTTTCTTT. This encodes CASSAIGQGIGEAFF. The variable domain in full, completed from reference TRBV7-2 and TRBJ1-1, reads GAGVSQSPSNKVTEKGKDVELRCDPISGHTALYWYRQSLGQGLEFLIYFQGNSAPDKSGLPSDRFSAERTGGSVSTLTIQRTQQEDSAVYLCASSAIGQGIGEAFFGQGTRLTVV.

This chain links TRBV4-2 with TRBJ2-7; D is possibly TRBD1 (5 bases). The germline V and J ends were trimmed by 0 bases and 6 bases, with 18 bases remaining between them. CDR3 size: 16 residues. Germline V gives CDR1 LGHNA, CDR2 YNFKEQ. DNA of the CDR3: TGTGCCAGCAGCCAAGAGGGTGGTACAGGAGCCTCCGAGCAGTACTTC. Amino acid sequence: CASSQEGGTGASEQYF.

V is TRBV6-2 or TRBV6-3 and J is TRBJ2-1, with 8 nucleotides matching TRBD2. This CDR3 has 18 residues. The V gene end was trimmed by 2 bases and the J gene end by 5 bases; junction bases not matched to a gene: 14. Germline V gene lookup returns CDR1 MNHEY and CDR2 SVGEGT. DNA of the CDR3: TGTGCCAGCAGTTACGAGGGTTCCAGCGGGAGATGGGACAATGAGCAGTTCTTC. It is translated as CASSYEGSSGRWDNEQFF.

The CDR3 is CAWSGNEQYF. CDR3 DNA: TGTGCCTGGAGTGGAAACGAGCAGTACTTC. The J gene is TRBJ2-7, the V gene TRBV30, with unresolved D. Germline V gene data show CDR1 as GTSNPN and CDR2 as SVGIG (reference sequence). The CDR3 is made up of 10 amino acids. V lost 1 base, J lost 5 bases, and 3 bases lay in between.